Listed below are T cell receptor beta chains from one sample, sequenced in a study of cytomegalovirus exposure and HLA in healthy donors. Repertoires were generated with immunoSEQ multiplex PCR, while TCRdb's copy carries only in-frame clones and drops some. The sample includes about 89,000 clones, roughly 86% of them seen just once. Sequenced sample: PBMCs. The receptors were sampled from a man aged 25 to 40 in good health and CMV-seropositive. Each CDR3 is given with its conserved first and last residue. The D gene is left open where the match is weak. Not all rows give a size; the values are once, few, many and, for expanded clones, a class.

CDR3 length	V gene	D gene	J gene	clone size	CDR3 protein	CDR3 DNA
15	TRBV12-5	TRBD2	TRBJ2-1	NA	CASGQGLAQYNEQFF	TGTGCTAGTGGTCAGGGACTAGCGCAATACAATGAGCAGTTCTTC
15	TRBV5-8	NA	TRBJ2-5	NA	CASSRIGGPQETQYF	TGTGCCAGCAGCCGCATAGGAGGGCCTCAAGAGACCCAGTACTTC
13	TRBV2	NA	TRBJ2-2	NA	CGGRGTNTGELFF	TGTGGTGGCAGGGGTACGAACACCGGGGAGCTGTTTTTT
16	TRBV5-1	TRBD1	TRBJ2-1	NA	CASSLATGGPHNEQFF	TGCGCCAGCAGCTTGGCTACAGGGGGCCCCCACAATGAGCAGTTCTTC
13	TRBV5-4	NA	TRBJ1-1	once	CASSRLGATEAFF	TGTGCCAGCAGCCGCCTAGGGGCCACTGAAGCTTTCTTT
16	TRBV28	TRBD2	TRBJ2-1	NA	CASSLLGGSRYNEQFF	TGTGCCAGCAGTTTATTGGGCGGGAGTCGGTACAATGAGCAGTTCTTC
17	TRBV12-1	NA	TRBJ2-1	NA	CASSFEGLAGFRDEQFF	TGTGCCAGCAGCTTTGAGGGACTAGCGGGGTTTCGGGATGAGCAGTTCTTC
11	TRBV29-1	TRBD1	TRBJ2-7	NA	CSVGQSYEQYF	TGCAGCGTGGGACAGTCCTACGAGCAGTACTTC
14	TRBV30	NA	TRBJ1-2	NA	CAWTLGSSNYGYTF	TGTGCCTGGACCCTGGGCAGCTCTAACTATGGCTACACCTTC
12	TRBV25-1	NA	TRBJ2-7	NA	CASSKIPHEQYF	TGTGCCAGCTCTAAAATCCCCCACGAGCAGTACTTC
17	TRBV27	TRBD2	TRBJ2-5	NA	CASSNRGTSKTQETQYF	TGTGCCAGCAGTAATAGGGGGACTAGCAAAACTCAAGAGACCCAGTACTTC
12	TRBV28	TRBD1	TRBJ2-7	NA	CASSPGTDEQYF	TGTGCCAGCAGTCCAGGGACAGACGAGCAGTACTTC
12	TRBV28	NA	TRBJ1-1	once	CASSLGGLEAFF	TGTGCCAGCAGTTTGGGGGGTTTGGAAGCTTTCTTT
15	TRBV7-6	TRBD2	TRBJ2-7	NA	CASSLIEGGLYEQYF	TGTGCCAGCAGCTTAATAGAGGGAGGGCTCTACGAGCAGTACTTC
14	TRBV28	NA	TRBJ1-4	NA	CASSLGQGPEKLFF	TGTGCCAGCAGTTTGGGTCAGGGGCCTGAAAAACTGTTTTTT
14	TRBV19	NA	TRBJ2-1	NA	CASSMAQGLDEQFF	TGTGCCAGTAGTATGGCGCAGGGCCTCGATGAGCAGTTCTTC
13	TRBV2	NA	TRBJ2-7	NA	CASRGLQTYEQYF	TGTGCCAGCAGGGGGCTACAAACCTACGAGCAGTACTTC
14	TRBV2	TRBD1	TRBJ1-4	NA	CASSRDRGKEKLFF	TGTGCCAGCAGCCGGGACAGGGGGAAGGAAAAACTGTTTTTT
15	TRBV7-2	TRBD2	TRBJ2-7	NA	CASSPGGAISYEPYF	TGTGCCAGCAGCCCGGGGGGGGCGATCTCCTACGAGCCGTACTTC
18	TRBV4-2	TRBD2	TRBJ2-3	NA	CASSQAPGLAGSTDTQYF	TGTGCCAGCAGCCAAGCCCCAGGACTAGCGGGAAGCACAGATACGCAGTATTTT
14	TRBV15	NA	TRBJ2-5	NA	CATSRGNLQETQYF	TGTGCCACCAGCAGAGGTAATCTCCAAGAGACCCAGTACTTC
16	TRBV14	NA	TRBJ2-3	few	CASSPWDAGSTDTQYF	TGTGCCAGCAGCCCGTGGGATGCGGGAAGCACAGATACGCAGTATTTT
17	TRBV10-3	TRBD1	TRBJ2-3	NA	CAISELKTGMGTDTQYF	TGTGCCATCAGTGAGTTAAAGACAGGGATGGGGACAGATACGCAGTATTTT
14	TRBV7-9	TRBD2	TRBJ2-1	NA	CASSPWTSYDEQFF	TGTGCCAGCAGCCCATGGACTAGCTACGATGAGCAGTTCTTC
19	TRBV7-2	TRBD1	TRBJ2-1	NA	CASSISGTGGLAAYNEQFF	TGTGCCAGCAGCATATCCGGGACAGGGGGGTTAGCGGCCTACAATGAGCAGTTCTTC
14	TRBV10-3	NA	TRBJ1-2	NA	CAISETDTAYGYTF	TGTGCCATCAGTGAAACGGACACGGCCTATGGCTACACCTTC
13	TRBV9	NA	TRBJ2-2	NA	CARMSGYTGELFF	TGTGCCAGAATGAGCGGATACACCGGGGAGCTGTTTTTT
14	TRBV5-1	TRBD2	TRBJ2-3	once	CASRDTSVPDTQYF	TGCGCCAGCAGGGACACTAGCGTTCCAGATACGCAGTATTTT
14	TRBV19	TRBD2	TRBJ2-3	NA	CASGLAGAGDTQYF	TGTGCCAGTGGACTAGCGGGAGCTGGAGATACGCAGTATTTT
14	TRBV30	NA	TRBJ1-6	NA	CAWRDSSYNSPLHF	TGTGCCTGGAGAGATAGCTCCTATAATTCACCCCTCCACTTT
15	TRBV5-1	NA	TRBJ2-5	NA	CASSPQTASQETQYF	TGCGCCAGCAGCCCCCAGACAGCTTCCCAAGAGACCCAGTACTTC
15	TRBV27	TRBD2	TRBJ2-7	NA	CASTRGSGLGYEQYF	TGTGCCAGCACTCGGGGTAGCGGGTTAGGCTACGAGCAGTACTTC
15	TRBV6-1	NA	TRBJ2-7	NA	CASSDFWPQGMQQYF	TGTGCCAGCAGTGATTTTTGGCCCCAGGGGATGCAGCAGTACTTC
15	TRBV11-2	TRBD2	TRBJ2-1	NA	CASSQREGGYNEQFF	TGTGCCAGCAGTCAGCGGGAGGGGGGTTACAATGAGCAGTTCTTC
14	TRBV4-1	NA	TRBJ2-1	NA	CASSLVGSLNEQFF	TGCGCCAGCAGCCTAGTAGGGAGTCTGAATGAGCAGTTCTTC
16	TRBV10-3	NA	TRBJ2-2	few	CAISGTTSINTGELFF	TGTGCCATCAGTGGGACTACCTCGATTAACACCGGGGAGCTGTTTTTT
14	TRBV5-1	NA	TRBJ2-1	NA	CASSLMGTDNEQFF	TGCGCCAGCAGCTTGATGGGGACTGACAATGAGCAGTTCTTC
15	TRBV15	TRBD2	TRBJ2-1	NA	CATSRREKSYNEQFF	TGTGCCACCAGCCGGCGGGAGAAATCCTACAATGAGCAGTTCTTC
18	TRBV9	NA	TRBJ1-4	NA	CASSVGFLGLSKNEKLFF	TGTGCCAGCAGCGTCGGCTTCTTGGGCCTCTCAAAGAATGAAAAACTGTTTTTT
11	TRBV2	TRBD1	TRBJ2-7	NA	CASSSTGVGVF	TGTGCCAGCAGCTCCACAGGGGTCGGGGTCTTC